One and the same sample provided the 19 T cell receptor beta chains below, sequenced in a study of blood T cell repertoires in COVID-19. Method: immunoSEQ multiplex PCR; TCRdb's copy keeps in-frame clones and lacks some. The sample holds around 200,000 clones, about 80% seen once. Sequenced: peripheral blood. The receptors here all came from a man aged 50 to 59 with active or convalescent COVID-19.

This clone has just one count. CDR3 sequence (DNA): TGCGCCAGCAGCCAAGCGAGCGGGGGGGGACCCGCCGGGGAGCTGTTTTTT. Encoded protein: CASSQASGGGPAGELFF. The rearrangement uses TRBV4-3 and TRBJ2-2; 10 bases align to TRBD2. Germline V gene sequence: CDR1 LGHNA, CDR2 YSLEER. The CDR3 length is 17 residues. Trimming at V came to 1 base and at J to 6 bases, leaving 8 bases not matched to a gene.

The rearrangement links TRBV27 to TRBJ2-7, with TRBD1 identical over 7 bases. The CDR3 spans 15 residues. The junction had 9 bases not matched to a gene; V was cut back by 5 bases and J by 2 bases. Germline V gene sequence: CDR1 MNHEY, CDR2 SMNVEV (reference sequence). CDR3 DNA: TGTGCCAGCAGTCCCCGGGACAGACAACCCTACGAGCAGTACTTC. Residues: CASSPRDRQPYEQYF.

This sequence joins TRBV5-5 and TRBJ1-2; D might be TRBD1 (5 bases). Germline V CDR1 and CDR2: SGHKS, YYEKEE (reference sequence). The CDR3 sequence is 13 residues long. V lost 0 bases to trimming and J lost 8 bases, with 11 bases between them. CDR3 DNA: TGTGCCAGCAGCTTGGAGGGGTTACTGGGCTACACCTTC. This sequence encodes CASSLEGLLGYTF.

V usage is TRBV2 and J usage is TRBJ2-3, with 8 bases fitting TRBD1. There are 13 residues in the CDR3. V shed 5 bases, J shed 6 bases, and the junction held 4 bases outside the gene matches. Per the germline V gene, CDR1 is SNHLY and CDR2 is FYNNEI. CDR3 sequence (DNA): TGTGCCAGCAGTCAGGGGGCGGGTGATACGCAGTATTTT. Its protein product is CASSQGAGDTQYF.

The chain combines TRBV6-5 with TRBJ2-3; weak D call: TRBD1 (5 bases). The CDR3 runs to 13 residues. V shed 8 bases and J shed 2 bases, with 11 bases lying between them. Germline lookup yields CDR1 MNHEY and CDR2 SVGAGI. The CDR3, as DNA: TGTGCCAGCCACTGGGGCCCCACAGATACGCAGTATTTT. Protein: CASHWGPTDTQYF.

The CDR3 region has the DNA TGTGCCAGCAGCTTGTGGAGAGACGGCAATCAGCCCCAGCATTTT. Amino acid sequence: CASSLWRDGNQPQHF. This chain uses TRBV5-6 with TRBJ1-5; the D is unclear. Germline V lookup: CDR1 SGHDT, CDR2 YYEEEE. V lost 1 base and J lost 2, with 10 bases in between. The CDR3 covers 15 residues.

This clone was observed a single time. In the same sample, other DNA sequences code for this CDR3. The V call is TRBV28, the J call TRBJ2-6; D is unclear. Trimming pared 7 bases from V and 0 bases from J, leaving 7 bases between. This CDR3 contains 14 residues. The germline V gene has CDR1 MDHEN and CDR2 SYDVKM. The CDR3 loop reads CASTLSSGANVLTF. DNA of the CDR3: TGTGCCAGCACCCTCAGCTCTGGGGCCAACGTCCTGACTTTC.

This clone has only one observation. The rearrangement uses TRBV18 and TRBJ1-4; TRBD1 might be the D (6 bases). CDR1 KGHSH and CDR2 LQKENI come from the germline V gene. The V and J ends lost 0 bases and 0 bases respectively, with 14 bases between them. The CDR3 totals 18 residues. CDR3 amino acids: CASSPPGRGTATNEKLFF. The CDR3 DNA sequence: TGTGCCAGCTCACCACCTGGGAGGGGGACCGCAACTAATGAAAAACTGTTTTTT.

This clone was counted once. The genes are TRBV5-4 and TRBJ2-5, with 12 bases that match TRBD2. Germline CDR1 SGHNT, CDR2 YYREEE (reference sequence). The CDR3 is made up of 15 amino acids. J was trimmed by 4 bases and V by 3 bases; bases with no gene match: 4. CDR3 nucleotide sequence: TGTGCCAGCAGCTCAGGACTAGCGGGGTCAGAGACCCAGTACTTC. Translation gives CASSSGLAGSETQYF.

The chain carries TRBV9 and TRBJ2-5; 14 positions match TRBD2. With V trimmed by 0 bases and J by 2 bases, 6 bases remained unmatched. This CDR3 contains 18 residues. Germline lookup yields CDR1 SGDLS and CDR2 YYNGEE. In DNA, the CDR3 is TGTGCCAGCAGCGTAGGAGGACTAGCGGGGGGACAACAAGAGACCCAGTACTTC. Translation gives CASSVGGLAGGQQETQYF.

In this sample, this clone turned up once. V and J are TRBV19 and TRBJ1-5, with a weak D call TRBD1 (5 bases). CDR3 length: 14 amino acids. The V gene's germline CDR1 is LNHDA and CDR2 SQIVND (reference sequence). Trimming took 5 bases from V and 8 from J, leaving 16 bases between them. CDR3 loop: CASSSGGAGEPQHF. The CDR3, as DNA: TGTGCCAGTAGTTCCGGTGGGGCGGGGGAGCCCCAGCATTTT.

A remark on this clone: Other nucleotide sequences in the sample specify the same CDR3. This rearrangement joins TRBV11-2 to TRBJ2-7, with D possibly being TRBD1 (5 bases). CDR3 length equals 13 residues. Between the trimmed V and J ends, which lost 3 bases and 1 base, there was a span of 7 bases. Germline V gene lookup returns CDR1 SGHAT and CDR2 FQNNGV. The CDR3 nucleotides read TGTGCCAGCAGCTTTTCAGGGTCCTACGAGCAGTACTTC. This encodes CASSFSGSYEQYF.

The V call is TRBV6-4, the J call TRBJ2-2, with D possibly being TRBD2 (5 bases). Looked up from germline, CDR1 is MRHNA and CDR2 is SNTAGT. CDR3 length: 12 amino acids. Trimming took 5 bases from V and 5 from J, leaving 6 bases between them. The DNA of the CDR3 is TGTGCCAGCAGTAGACTAACCGGGGAGCTGTTTTTT. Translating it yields CASSRLTGELFF.

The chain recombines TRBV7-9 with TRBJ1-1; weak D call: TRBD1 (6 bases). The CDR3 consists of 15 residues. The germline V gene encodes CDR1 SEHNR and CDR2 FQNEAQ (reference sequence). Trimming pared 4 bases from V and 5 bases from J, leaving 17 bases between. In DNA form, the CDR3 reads TGTGCCAGCAGCTATCTTCAGGGGTCAGGAACTGAAGCTTTCTTT. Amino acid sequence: CASSYLQGSGTEAFF.

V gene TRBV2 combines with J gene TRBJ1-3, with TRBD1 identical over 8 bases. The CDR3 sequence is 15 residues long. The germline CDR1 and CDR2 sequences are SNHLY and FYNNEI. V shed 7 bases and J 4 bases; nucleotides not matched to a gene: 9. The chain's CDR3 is CASNAQGARGNTIYF. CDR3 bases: TGTGCCAGCAACGCTCAGGGGGCGAGGGGAAACACCATATATTTT.

For the CDR3, the DNA is TGTGCCAGCAGCGAGCAGGAGGATGAGCAGTTCTTC. Encoded protein: CASSEQEDEQFF. The V and J genes are TRBV13 and TRBJ2-1; tentative D call: TRBD2 (5 bases). The CDR3 covers 12 residues. Germline V lookup: CDR1 PRHDT, CDR2 FYEKMQ (reference sequence). Trimming pared 5 bases from V and 8 bases from J, leaving 10 bases between.

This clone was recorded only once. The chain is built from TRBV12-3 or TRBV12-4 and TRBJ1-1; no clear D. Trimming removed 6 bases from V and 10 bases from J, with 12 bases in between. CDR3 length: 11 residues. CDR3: CASRLELRAFF. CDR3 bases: TGTGCCAGCAGGTTGGAGCTAAGAGCTTTCTTT.

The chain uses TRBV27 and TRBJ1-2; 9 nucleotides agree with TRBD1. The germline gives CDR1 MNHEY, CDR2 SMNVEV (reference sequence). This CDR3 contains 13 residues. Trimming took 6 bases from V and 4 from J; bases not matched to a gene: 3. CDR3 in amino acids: CASSQQGAYGYTF. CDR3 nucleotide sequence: TGTGCCAGCAGCCAACAGGGGGCCTATGGCTACACCTTC.

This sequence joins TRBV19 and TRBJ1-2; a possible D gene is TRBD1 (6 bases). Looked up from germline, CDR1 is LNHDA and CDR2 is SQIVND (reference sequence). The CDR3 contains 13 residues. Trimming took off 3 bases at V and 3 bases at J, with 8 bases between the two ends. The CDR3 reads CASSIAGDYGYTF. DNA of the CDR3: TGTGCCAGTAGTATCGCAGGGGACTATGGCTACACCTTC.